These 27 T cell receptor beta chains were all obtained from the same sample, sequenced in a study of blood T cell repertoires in COVID-19. Clones were read by immunoSEQ multiplex PCR, and TCRdb kept only the in-frame ones, dropping some. Of about 240,000 clones in the sample, 88% were seen once. Input material: peripheral blood. Every receptor here comes from a woman aged 25 to 45 with acute or convalescent COVID-19.

The rearrangement links TRBV3-1 (or the pseudogene TRBV3-2) to TRBJ1-3; 9 nucleotides agree with TRBD1. The CDR3 loop spans 17 amino acids. V lost 2 bases and J lost 4; bases outside the gene matches: 9. Germline values: CDR1 LGHDT, CDR2 YNNKEL (reference sequence). CDR3 nucleotide sequence: TGTGCCAGCAGCCAAATGGGACAGGGTTTGAGGGGAAACACCATATATTTT. Its protein is CASSQMGQGLRGNTIYF.

The chain has TRBV27 and TRBJ1-3, with D tentatively TRBD1 (6 bases). V was cut by 7 bases and J by 4 bases, with 17 bases left in between. The CDR3 has 15 residues. Germline values: CDR1 MNHEY, CDR2 SMNVEV (reference sequence). CDR3 DNA sequence: TGTGCCAGCATTGAAAGGGGGAGTCTGGGAAACACCATATATTTT. This gives the protein CASIERGSLGNTIYF.

The V gene is TRBV6-5, the J gene TRBJ2-2, with 9 nucleotides matching TRBD2. CDR3 length: 14 amino acids. The V gene's germline CDR1 is MNHEY and CDR2 SVGAGI. V shed 6 bases, J shed 3 bases, and the junction held 2 bases outside the gene matches. The CDR3 is CASRIAGDTGELFF. The CDR3 DNA reads TGTGCCAGCAGAATAGCGGGAGACACCGGGGAGCTGTTTTTT.

This chain joins TRBV6-1 and TRBJ2-1; TRBD2 matches 8 bases. V lost 4 bases, J lost 7 bases, and 12 bases stayed unmatched. This CDR3 has 16 amino acids. The germline CDR1 and CDR2 sequences are MNHNS and SASEGT. Written as DNA, the CDR3 is TGTGCCAGCAGTGCACTAGCGGACACCCGAGGGAATGAGCAGTTCTTC. Its translation is CASSALADTRGNEQFF.

The genes are TRBV25-1 and TRBJ2-7, with TRBD1 identical over 7 bases. Germline loops: CDR1 MGHDK, CDR2 SYGVNS. V lost 10 bases, J lost 4 bases, and 7 bases stayed unmatched. The CDR3 consists of 12 residues. In nucleotides, the CDR3 is TGTGCCACTACGGGACAGCTGTACGAGCAGTACTTC. Protein: CATTGQLYEQYF.

The chain has TRBV9 and TRBJ2-3; tentative D call: TRBD2 (7 bases). The CDR3 length is 17 residues. The germline V gene encodes CDR1 SGDLS and CDR2 YYNGEE. Trimming took off 3 bases at V and 2 bases at J, with 19 bases between the two ends. The CDR3 DNA sequence: TGTGCCAGCAGCGCAGGGGAGGGAGTGGGTTTCACAGATACGCAGTATTTT. Amino acid sequence: CASSAGEGVGFTDTQYF.

The chain carries TRBV5-1 and TRBJ2-6; D ambiguous. CDR3 length equals 14 residues. The germline V and J ends were trimmed by 1 base and 1 base, with 3 bases remaining between them. Germline loops: CDR1 SGHRS, CDR2 YFSETQ. CDR3 DNA: TGCGCCAGCAGCTTGTTATCTGGGGCCAACGTCCTGACTTTC. Translated: CASSLLSGANVLTF.

This clone appeared a single time. The V gene is TRBV19, the J gene TRBJ1-5; 10 positions agree with TRBD1. CDR1 and CDR2 from the germline V gene are LNHDA and SQIVND (reference sequence). There are 16 residues in the CDR3. Trimming took 5 bases from V and 7 from J; bases not matched to a gene: 11. The CDR3 nucleotides read TGTGCCAGTAGTGATCCGGACAGGGGGGCGAAACAGCCCCAGCATTTT. It specifies CASSDPDRGAKQPQHF.

The J gene is TRBJ2-1, the V gene TRBV7-2, with D possibly matching TRBD2 (7 bases). This CDR3 comprises 13 residues. Trimming stripped 3 bases from V and 9 bases from J, with 12 bases between. Germline V gene lookup returns CDR1 SGHTA and CDR2 FQGNSA. The DNA for the CDR3 is TGTGCCAGCAGCTTGGGGGGGGGCTCTGAGCAGTTCTTC. It translates to CASSLGGGSEQFF.

The chain combines TRBV30 with TRBJ1-5, with a weak D call TRBD1 (6 bases). Germline V gene sequence: CDR1 GTSNPN, CDR2 SVGIG (reference sequence). CDR3 length: 13 amino acids. V was trimmed by 3 bases and J by 13 bases, leaving 19 bases between them. As DNA, the CDR3 is TGTGCCTGGAGCAGGACAGAGGGATCGGGGCAGCATTTT. Protein sequence: CAWSRTEGSGQHF.

This chain joins TRBV19 and TRBJ1-1; no clear D. CDR3 length: 13 residues. Trimming removed 3 bases from V and 7 bases from J, with 12 bases in between. Germline CDR1 and CDR2: LNHDA and SQIVND (reference sequence). The CDR3 DNA reads TGTGCCAGTAGTATCCCAGGTGATAGTGAAGCTTTCTTT. Translating gives CASSIPGDSEAFF.

This chain links TRBV19 with TRBJ1-1, with D hard to call. The CDR3 runs to 10 residues. Trimming pared 9 bases from V and 6 bases from J, leaving 8 bases between. The V gene's germline CDR1 is LNHDA and CDR2 SQIVND (reference sequence). The CDR3 nucleotides are TGTGCCAGCCCGGCGGCTGAAGCTTTCTTT. This translates into CASPAAEAFF.

This clone was seen only once. The rearrangement uses TRBV30 and TRBJ2-1, with 8 positions matching TRBD2. Germline CDR1 GTSNPN, CDR2 SVGIG (reference sequence). The junction had 6 bases not matched to a gene; V was cut back by 7 bases and J by 4 bases. The CDR3 spans 13 residues. The CDR3 nucleotides are TGTGCCTCAAATCCTAGCGGGTACAATGAGCAGTTCTTC. The encoded protein is CASNPSGYNEQFF.

This clone was recorded only once. The chain is built from TRBV6-6 and TRBJ2-4, with 7 bases identical to TRBD1. Trimming at V came to 5 bases and at J to 0 bases, leaving 7 bases not matched to a gene. This CDR3 is built from 16 residues. In germline, CDR1 is MNHNY, CDR2 SVGAGI (reference sequence). Here the CDR3 DNA reads TGTGCCAGCAGTAACATCGACAGGGCAGCCAAAAACATTCAGTACTTC. This codes for CASSNIDRAAKNIQYF.

The chain joins TRBV27 to TRBJ1-5, with TRBD1 matching over 7 bases. The ends lost 3 bases at V and 3 bases at J; junction bases unmatched: 5. Germline values: CDR1 MNHEY, CDR2 SMNVEV (reference sequence). The CDR3 spans 15 residues. CDR3: CASSFTGTVNQPQHF. CDR3 DNA sequence: TGTGCCAGCAGTTTCACCGGGACAGTCAATCAGCCCCAGCATTTT.

This sequence joins TRBV5-6 and TRBJ2-2; TRBD2 agrees at 7 bases. The CDR3 sequence is 16 residues long. CDR1 and CDR2 from the germline V gene are SGHDT and YYEEEE. V lost 1 base and J lost 7; bases outside the gene matches: 10. CDR3 coding DNA: TGTGCCAGCAGCTTGCTTGGCGGGAGCGCGTACGGGGAGCTGTTTTTT. Protein sequence: CASSLLGGSAYGELFF.

The rearrangement links TRBV7-9 to TRBJ1-1; the match to TRBD1 covers 7 bases. The V gene end was trimmed by 5 bases and the J gene end by 1 base; junction bases not matched to a gene: 4. The CDR3 contains 14 residues. CDR1 is SEHNR, CDR2 FQNEAQ, per germline (reference sequence). CDR3 sequence (DNA): TGTGCCAGCAGCCCGGACAGGTCGAACACTGAAGCTTTCTTT. Its translation is CASSPDRSNTEAFF.

The chain has TRBV2 and TRBJ1-4; TRBD1 agrees at 9 bases. The V and J ends lost 1 base and 8 bases, in that order; junction bases with no gene match: 2. This CDR3 comprises 14 residues. Germline loops: CDR1 SNHLY, CDR2 FYNNEI. Here the CDR3 reads CASSEGTGVEKLFF. CDR3 coding DNA: TGTGCCAGCAGTGAAGGGACAGGGGTCGAAAAACTGTTTTTT. Variable domain in full (rest from reference TRBV2 and TRBJ1-4): EPEVTQTPSHQVTQMGQEVILRCVPISNHLYFYWYRQILGQKVEFLVSFYNNEISEKSEIFDDQFSVERPDGSNFTLKIRSTKLEDSAMYFCASSEGTGVEKLFFGSGTQLSVL.

The CDR3 loop reads CASSQDQGWNQPQHF. In DNA, the CDR3 is TGCGCCAGCAGCCAAGATCAGGGGTGGAATCAGCCCCAGCATTTT. The chain carries TRBV4-3 and TRBJ1-5, with D tentatively TRBD1 (6 bases). Germline V gene sequence: CDR1 LGHNA, CDR2 YSLEER. V lost 0 bases and J 4 bases, leaving 10 bases between the germline ends. This CDR3 has 15 residues.

This clone was recorded once. This chain joins TRBV7-2 and TRBJ1-2; 9 nucleotides match TRBD1. The CDR3 consists of 13 residues. Germline V CDR1 and CDR2: SGHTA, FQGNSA. Losses at the gene ends were 7 bases for V and 7 bases for J; bases not matched to a gene: 7. The CDR3 protein is CASIRDRVIGYTF. CDR3 coding DNA: TGTGCCAGCATCCGGGACAGGGTGATTGGCTACACCTTC.

This clone has just one count. J is TRBJ2-3 and V is TRBV6-5; maybe TRBD2 (7 bases). This CDR3 contains 13 residues. Per germline, CDR1 MNHEY and CDR2 SVGAGI. Trimming removed 5 bases from V and 8 bases from J, with 14 bases in between. In DNA, the CDR3 is TGTGCCAGCAGTAGGGGGGGGGTGAGTACGCAGTATTTT. It specifies CASSRGGVSTQYF.

The chain couples TRBV5-4 to TRBJ2-7; 7 bases are shared with TRBD1. CDR3 length: 14 residues. Germline-derived CDR1 and CDR2 are SGHNT and YYREEE (reference sequence). V lost 1 base to trimming and J lost 5 bases; unmatched junction nucleotides: 6. The CDR3 here is CASSLRQGSHEQYF. In DNA form, the CDR3 reads TGTGCCAGCAGCTTGAGACAGGGTTCCCACGAGCAGTACTTC.

The chain recombines TRBV21-1 with TRBJ2-2; TRBD2 is the table's D call, not checked against the DNA. TRBV21-1 is a pseudogene locus. The CDR3 totals 17 residues. CDR3: CASSKKSGRVVTGELFF. In DNA, the CDR3 is TGTGCCAGCAGCAAAAAAAGCGGGAGGGTTGTCACCGGGGAGCTGTTTTTT.

This clone was seen a handful of times. The rearrangement uses TRBV19 and TRBJ2-1, with TRBD2 as a possible D gene (6 bases). Per the germline V gene, CDR1 is LNHDA and CDR2 is SQIVND (reference sequence). The CDR3 totals 14 residues. V gave up 5 bases and J gave up 4 bases, with 12 bases separating them. CDR3 sequence: CASSAGTGYNEQFF. Written as DNA, the CDR3 is TGTGCCAGTAGTGCCGGGACTGGATACAATGAGCAGTTCTTC. Drawing the rest from reference TRBV19 and TRBJ2-1, the complete variable domain is DGGITQSPKYLFRKEGQNVTLSCEQNLNHDAMYWYRQDPGQGLRLIYYSQIVNDFQKGDIAEGYSVSREKKESFPLTVTSAQKNPTAFYLCASSAGTGYNEQFFGPGTRLTVL.

This chain connects TRBV7-8 to TRBJ2-1, with D unresolved. Germline V gene sequence: CDR1 SGHVS, CDR2 FQNEAQ. This CDR3 region has 11 residues. V was trimmed by 5 bases and J by 7 bases, leaving 6 bases between them. The CDR3 here is CASSPRNEQFF. The CDR3 nucleotides read TGTGCCAGCAGCCCTCGGAATGAGCAGTTCTTC. The full variable domain, its missing parts supplied by reference TRBV7-8 and TRBJ2-1, is GAGVSQSPRYKVAKRGQDVALRCDPISGHVSLFWYQQALGQGPEFLTYFQNEAQLDKSGLPSDRFFAERPEGSVSTLKIQRTQQEDSAVYLCASSPRNEQFFGPGTRLTVL.

This sequence joins TRBV12-3 or TRBV12-4 and TRBJ1-1, with D maybe TRBD1 (5 bases). The V end lost 2 bases, the J end lost 10 bases, and 14 bases lay between the germline ends. There are 13 residues in the CDR3. CDR3 amino acids: CASSLTAGLVAFF. Written as DNA, the CDR3 is TGTGCCAGCAGTTTAACCGCGGGGCTAGTAGCTTTCTTT.

The chain joins TRBV19 to TRBJ2-7; 11 nucleotides match TRBD1. Germline V CDR1 and CDR2: LNHDA, SQIVND (reference sequence). V trimming: 10 bases; J trimming: 2 bases; junction bases outside the gene matches: 10. There are 15 residues in the CDR3. The CDR3 DNA sequence: TGTGCCACCCACGGACAGGGGGCTCCTACCTACGAGCAGTACTTC. Residues: CATHGQGAPTYEQYF.